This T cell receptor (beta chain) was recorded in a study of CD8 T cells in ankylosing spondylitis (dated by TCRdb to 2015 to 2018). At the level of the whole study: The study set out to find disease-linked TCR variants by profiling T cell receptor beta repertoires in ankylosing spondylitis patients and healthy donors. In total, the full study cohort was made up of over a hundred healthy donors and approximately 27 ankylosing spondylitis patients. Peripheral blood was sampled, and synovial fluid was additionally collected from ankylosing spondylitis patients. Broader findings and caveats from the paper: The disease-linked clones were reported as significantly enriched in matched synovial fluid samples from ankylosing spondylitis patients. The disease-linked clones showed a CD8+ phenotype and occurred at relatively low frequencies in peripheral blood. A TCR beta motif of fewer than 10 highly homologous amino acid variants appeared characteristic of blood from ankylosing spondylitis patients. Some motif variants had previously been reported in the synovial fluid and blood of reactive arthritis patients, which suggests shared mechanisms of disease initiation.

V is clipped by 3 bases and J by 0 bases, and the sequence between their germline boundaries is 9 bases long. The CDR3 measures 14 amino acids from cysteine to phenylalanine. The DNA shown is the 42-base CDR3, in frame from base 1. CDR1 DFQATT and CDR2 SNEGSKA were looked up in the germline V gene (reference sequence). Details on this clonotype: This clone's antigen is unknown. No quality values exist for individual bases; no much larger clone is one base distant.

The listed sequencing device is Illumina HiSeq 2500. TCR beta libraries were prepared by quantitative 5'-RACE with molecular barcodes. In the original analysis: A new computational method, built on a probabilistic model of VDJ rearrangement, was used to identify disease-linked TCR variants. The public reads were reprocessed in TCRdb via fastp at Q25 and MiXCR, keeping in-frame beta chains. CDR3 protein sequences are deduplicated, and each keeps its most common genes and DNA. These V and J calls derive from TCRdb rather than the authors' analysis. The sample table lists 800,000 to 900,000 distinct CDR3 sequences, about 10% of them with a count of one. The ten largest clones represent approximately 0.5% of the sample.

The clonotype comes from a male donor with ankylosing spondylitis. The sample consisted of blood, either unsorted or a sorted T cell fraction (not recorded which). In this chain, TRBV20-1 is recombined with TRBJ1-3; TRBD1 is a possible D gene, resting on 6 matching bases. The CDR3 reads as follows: CSASDRSSGNTIYF. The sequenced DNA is TGCAGTGCTAGTGACAGGAGCTCTGGAAACACCATATATTTT.